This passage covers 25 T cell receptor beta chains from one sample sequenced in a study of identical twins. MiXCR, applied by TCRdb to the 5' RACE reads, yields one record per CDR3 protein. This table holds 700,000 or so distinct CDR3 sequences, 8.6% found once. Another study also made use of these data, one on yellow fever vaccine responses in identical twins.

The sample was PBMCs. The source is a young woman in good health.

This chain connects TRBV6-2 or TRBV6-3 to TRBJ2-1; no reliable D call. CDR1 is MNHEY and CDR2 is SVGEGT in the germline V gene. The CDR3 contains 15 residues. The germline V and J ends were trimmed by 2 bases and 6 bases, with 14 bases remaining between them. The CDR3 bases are TGTGCCAGCAGTTACGGCTACTTTGTCGCCAATGAGCAGTTCTTC. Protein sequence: CASSYGYFVANEQFF.

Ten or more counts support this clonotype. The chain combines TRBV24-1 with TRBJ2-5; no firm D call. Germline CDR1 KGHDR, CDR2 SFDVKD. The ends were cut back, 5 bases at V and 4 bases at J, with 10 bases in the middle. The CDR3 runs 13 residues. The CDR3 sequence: CATSATVVETQYF. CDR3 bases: TGTGCCACCAGTGCGACGGTGGTAGAGACCCAGTACTTC.

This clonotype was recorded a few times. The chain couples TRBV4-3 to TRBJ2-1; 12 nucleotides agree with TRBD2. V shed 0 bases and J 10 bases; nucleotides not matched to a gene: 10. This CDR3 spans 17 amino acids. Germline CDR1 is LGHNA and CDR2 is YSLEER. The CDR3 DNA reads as TGCGCCAGCAGCCAAGATCAACTAGCGGGAGGTTTTAGGGAGCAGTTCTTC. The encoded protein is CASSQDQLAGGFREQFF.

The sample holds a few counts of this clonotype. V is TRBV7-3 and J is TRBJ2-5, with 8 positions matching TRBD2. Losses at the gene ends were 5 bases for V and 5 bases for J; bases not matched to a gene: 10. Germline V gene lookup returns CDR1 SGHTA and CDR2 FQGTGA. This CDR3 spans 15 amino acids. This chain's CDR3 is CASSQKSGGLETQYF. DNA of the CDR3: TGTGCCAGCAGCCAAAAATCGGGGGGGCTGGAGACCCAGTACTTC.

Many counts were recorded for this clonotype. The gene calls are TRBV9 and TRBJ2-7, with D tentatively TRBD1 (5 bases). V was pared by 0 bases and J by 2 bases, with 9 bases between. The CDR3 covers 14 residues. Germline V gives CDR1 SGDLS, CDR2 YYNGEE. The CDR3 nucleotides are TGTGCCAGCAGCGTAGTCGGACATCCCTACGAGCAGTACTTC. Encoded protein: CASSVVGHPYEQYF.

The chain's CDR3 is CASSLGQGASSETQYF. The CDR3 DNA reads as TGTGCCAGCAGTTTGGGACAGGGGGCCTCATCGGAGACCCAGTACTTC. The chain combines TRBV6-2 or TRBV6-3 with TRBJ2-5, with 12 bases fitting TRBD1. The CDR3 spans 16 residues. The trim removed 4 bases at V and 5 bases at J, leaving 8 bases unmatched. Germline loops: CDR1 MNHEY, CDR2 SVGEGT.

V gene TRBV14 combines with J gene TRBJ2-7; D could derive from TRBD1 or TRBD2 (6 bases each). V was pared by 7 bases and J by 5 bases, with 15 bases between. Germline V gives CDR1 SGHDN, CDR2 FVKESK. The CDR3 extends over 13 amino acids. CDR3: CASKKGGGHEQYF. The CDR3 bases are TGTGCCAGCAAAAAGGGGGGTGGCCACGAGCAGTACTTC.

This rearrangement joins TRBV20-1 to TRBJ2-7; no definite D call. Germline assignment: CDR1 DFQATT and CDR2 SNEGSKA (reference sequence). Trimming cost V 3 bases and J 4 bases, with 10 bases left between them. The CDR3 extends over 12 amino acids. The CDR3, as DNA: TGCAGTGCTAGTCGGTCTTCTTACGAGCAGTACTTC. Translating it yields CSASRSSYEQYF.

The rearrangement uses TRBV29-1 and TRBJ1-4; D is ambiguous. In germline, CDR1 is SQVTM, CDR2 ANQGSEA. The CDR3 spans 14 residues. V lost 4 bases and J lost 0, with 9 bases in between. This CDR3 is CSVVGDATNEKLFF. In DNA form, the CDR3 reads TGCAGCGTTGTTGGTGATGCAACTAATGAAAAACTGTTTTTT.

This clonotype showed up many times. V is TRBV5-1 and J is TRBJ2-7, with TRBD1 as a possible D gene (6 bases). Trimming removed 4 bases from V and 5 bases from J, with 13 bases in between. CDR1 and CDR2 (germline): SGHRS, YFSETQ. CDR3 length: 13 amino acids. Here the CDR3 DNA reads TGCGCCAGCAGCCGGGATGCAGGGGACGAGCAGTACTTC. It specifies CASSRDAGDEQYF.

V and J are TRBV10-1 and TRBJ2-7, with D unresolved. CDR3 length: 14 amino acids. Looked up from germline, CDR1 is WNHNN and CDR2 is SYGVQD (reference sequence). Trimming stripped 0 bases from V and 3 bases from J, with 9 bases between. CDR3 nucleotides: TGCGCCAGCAGTGAGTCGATCGCAGGCTACGAGCAGTACTTC. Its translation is CASSESIAGYEQYF.

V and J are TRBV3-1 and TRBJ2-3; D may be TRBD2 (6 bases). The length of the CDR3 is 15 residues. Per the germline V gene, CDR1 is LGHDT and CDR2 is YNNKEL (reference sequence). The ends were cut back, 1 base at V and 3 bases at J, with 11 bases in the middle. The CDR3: CASSQGGLRTDTQYF. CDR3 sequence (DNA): TGTGCCAGCAGCCAAGGAGGACTACGGACAGATACGCAGTATTTT.

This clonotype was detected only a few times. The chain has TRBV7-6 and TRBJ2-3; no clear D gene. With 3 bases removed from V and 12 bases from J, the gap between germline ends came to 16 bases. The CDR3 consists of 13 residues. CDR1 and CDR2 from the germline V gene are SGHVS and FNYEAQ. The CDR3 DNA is TGTGCCAGCAGCTTGAAGGTAGAGCTGGATCAGTATTTT. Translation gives CASSLKVELDQYF.

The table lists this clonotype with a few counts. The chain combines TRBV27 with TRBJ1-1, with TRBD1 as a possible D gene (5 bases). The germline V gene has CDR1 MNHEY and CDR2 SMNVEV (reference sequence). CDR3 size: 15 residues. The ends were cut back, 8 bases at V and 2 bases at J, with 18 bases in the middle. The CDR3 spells CASALSGTANTEAFF. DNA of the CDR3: TGTGCCAGCGCCCTCTCCGGGACGGCCAACACTGAAGCTTTCTTT.

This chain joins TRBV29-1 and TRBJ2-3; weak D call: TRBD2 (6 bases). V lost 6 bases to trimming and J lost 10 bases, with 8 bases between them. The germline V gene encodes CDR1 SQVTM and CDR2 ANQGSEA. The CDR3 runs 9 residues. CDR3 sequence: CSVGGSQYF. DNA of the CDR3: TGCAGCGTGGGGGGATCGCAGTATTTT.

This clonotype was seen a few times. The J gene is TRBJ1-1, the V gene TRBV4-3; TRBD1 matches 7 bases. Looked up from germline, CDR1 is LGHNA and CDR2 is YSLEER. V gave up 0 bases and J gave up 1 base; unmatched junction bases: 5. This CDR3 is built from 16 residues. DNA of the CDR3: TGCGCCAGCAGCCAAGAGTTTCCAGGGGGGAACACTGAAGCTTTCTTT. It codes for CASSQEFPGGNTEAFF.

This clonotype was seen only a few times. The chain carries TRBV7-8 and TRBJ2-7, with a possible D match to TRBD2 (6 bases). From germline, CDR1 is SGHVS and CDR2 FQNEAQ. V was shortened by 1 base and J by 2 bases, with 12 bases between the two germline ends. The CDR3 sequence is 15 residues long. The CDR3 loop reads CASSLGGANTYEQYF. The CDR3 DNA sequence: TGTGCCAGCAGCTTAGGCGGGGCTAATACCTACGAGCAGTACTTC.

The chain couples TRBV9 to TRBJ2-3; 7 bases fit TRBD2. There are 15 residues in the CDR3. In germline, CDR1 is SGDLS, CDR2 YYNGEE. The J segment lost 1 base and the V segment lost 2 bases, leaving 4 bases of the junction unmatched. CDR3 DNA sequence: TGTGCCAGCAGCGTGTGGGGGGGAGGCACAGATACGCAGTATTTT. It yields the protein CASSVWGGGTDTQYF.

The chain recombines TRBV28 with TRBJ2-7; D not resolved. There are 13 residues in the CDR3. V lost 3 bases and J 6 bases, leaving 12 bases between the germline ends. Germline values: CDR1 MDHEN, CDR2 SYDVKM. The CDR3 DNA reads TGTGCCAGCAGTTTGACCCTCTCGGGCGAGCAGTACTTC. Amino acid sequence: CASSLTLSGEQYF.

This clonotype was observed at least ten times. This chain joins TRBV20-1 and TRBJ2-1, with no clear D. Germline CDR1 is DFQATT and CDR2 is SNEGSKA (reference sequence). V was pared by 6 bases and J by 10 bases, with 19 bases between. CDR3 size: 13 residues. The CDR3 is CSADLGGIYEQFF. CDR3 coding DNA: TGCAGTGCAGACCTTGGCGGCATATACGAGCAGTTCTTC.

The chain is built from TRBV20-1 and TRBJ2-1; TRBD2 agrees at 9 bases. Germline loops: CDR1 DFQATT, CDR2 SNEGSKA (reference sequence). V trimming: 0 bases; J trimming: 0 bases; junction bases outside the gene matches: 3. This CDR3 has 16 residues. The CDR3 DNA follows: TGCAGTGCTAGAGAACTAGCGGGTGCCTCCTACAATGAGCAGTTCTTC. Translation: CSARELAGASYNEQFF.

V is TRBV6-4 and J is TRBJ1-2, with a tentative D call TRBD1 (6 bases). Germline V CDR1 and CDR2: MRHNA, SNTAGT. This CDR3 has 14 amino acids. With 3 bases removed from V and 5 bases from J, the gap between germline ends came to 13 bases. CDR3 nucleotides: TGTGCCAGCAGTGAAGTCGGAGGGGGATATGGCTACACCTTC. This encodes CASSEVGGGYGYTF.

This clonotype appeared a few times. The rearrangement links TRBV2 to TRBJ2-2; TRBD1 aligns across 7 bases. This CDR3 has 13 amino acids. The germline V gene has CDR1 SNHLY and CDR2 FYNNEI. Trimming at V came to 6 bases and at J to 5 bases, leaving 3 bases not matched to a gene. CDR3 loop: CASRGDSTGELFF. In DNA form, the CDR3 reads TGTGCCAGCAGGGGGGACAGTACCGGGGAGCTGTTTTTT.

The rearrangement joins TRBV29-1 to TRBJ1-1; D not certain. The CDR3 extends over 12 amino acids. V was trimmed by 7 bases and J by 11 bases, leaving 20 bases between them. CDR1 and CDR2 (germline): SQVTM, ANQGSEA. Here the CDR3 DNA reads TGCAGCGCCACCAAAACCACAGAATCGGCTTTCTTT. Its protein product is CSATKTTESAFF.

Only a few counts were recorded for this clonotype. The CDR3 region is CASSSGTGFSTDTQYF. The CDR3 bases are TGTGCCAGCAGTTCCGGGACAGGGTTCTCCACAGATACGCAGTATTTT. V is TRBV28 and J is TRBJ2-3; 9 nucleotides agree with TRBD1. Germline CDR1 and CDR2: MDHEN and SYDVKM. CDR3 length: 16 amino acids. V lost 4 bases, J lost 2 bases, and 7 bases stayed unmatched.